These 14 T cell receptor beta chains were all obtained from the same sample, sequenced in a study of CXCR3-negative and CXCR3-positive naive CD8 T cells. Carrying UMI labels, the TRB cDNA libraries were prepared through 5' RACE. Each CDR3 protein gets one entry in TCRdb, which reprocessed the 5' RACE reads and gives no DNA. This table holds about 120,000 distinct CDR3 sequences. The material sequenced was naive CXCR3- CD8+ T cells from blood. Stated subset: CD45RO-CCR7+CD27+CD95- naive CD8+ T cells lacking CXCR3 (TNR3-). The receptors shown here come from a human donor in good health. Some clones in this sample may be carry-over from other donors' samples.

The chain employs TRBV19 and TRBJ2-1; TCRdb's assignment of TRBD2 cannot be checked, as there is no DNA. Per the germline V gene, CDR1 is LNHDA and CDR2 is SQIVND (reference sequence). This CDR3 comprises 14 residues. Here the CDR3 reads CASDPGLEGDEQFF.

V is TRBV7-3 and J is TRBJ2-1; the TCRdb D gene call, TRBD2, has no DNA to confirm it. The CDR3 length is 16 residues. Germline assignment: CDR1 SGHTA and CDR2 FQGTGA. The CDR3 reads CASSWTSGGTYNEQFF.

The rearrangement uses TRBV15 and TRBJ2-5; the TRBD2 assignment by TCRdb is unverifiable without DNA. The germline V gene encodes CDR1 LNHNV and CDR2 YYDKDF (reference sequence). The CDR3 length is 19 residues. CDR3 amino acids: CATSSHPARVLAEEETQYF.

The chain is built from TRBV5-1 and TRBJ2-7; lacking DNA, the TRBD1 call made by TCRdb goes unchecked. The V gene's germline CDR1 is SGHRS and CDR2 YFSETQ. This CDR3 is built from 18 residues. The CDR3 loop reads CASSLDPPWTGTTYEQYF.

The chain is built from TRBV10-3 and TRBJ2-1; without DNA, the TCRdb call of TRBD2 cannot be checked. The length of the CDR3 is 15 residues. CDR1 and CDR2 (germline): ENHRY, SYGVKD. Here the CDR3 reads CAISDVEGRHNEQFF.

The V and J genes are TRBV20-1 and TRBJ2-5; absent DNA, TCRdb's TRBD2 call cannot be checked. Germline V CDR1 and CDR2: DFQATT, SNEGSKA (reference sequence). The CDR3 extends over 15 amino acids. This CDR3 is CSAFRAGGIQETQYF.

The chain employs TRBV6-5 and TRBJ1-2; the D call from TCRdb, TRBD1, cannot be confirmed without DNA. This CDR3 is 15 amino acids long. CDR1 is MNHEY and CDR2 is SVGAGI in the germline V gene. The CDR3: CASSYSDAGGGGYTF.

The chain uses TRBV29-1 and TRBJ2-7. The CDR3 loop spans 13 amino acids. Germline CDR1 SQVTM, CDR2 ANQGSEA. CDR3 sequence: CSVGQGMSYEQYF.

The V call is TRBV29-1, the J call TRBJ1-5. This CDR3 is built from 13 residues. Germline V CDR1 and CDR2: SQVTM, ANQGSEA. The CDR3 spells CSVARGNNQPQHF.

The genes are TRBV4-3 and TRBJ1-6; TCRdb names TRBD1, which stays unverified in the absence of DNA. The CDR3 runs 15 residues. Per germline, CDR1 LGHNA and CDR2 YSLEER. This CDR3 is CASSHGTGEDSPLHF.

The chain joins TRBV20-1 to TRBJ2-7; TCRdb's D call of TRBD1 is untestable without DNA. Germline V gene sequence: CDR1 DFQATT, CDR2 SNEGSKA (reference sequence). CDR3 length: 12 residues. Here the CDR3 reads CSARVPGGEQYF.

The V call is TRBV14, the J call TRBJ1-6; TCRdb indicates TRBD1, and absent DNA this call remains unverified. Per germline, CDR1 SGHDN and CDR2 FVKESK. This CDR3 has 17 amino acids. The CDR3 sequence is CASSQEFGRFGNSPLHF.

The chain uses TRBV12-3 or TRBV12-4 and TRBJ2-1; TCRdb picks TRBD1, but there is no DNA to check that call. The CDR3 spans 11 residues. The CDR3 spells CASNGAGEQFF.

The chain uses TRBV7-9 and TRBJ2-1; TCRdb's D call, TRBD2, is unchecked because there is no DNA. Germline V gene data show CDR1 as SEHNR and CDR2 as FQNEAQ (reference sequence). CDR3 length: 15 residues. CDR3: CASSSPGLAGGQQFF.